Listed below are T cell receptor beta chains from one sample, sequenced in a study of shared clonotypes between healthy human individuals. Libraries were prepared by immunoSEQ multiplex PCR; TCRdb keeps only in-frame clonotypes and omits some of them. The table includes millions of clones, 90% to 95% detected once. Sequences were obtained from naive CD4+ T cells sorted from blood. Every receptor here comes from a man aged 18 to 30 in good health. The CDR3 runs from the conserved cysteine through the conserved F or W. The D gene is left open where the match is weak. Size values are once, few and many counts, or a class for expanded clones, and some rows have none.

- | - | TRBJ2-3 | TRBV9 | CASSVAGGTTQRGTDTQYF | TGTGCCAGCAGCGTAGCGGGTGGGACCACCCAGCGGGGCACAGATACGCAGTATTTT
- | - | TRBJ1-5 | TRBV28 | CASSLTSDQPQHF | TGTGCCAGCAGTTTAACCTCAGATCAGCCCCAGCATTTT
few | TRBD1 | TRBJ1-5 | TRBV7-9 | CASSLDRADQPQHF | TGTGCCAGCAGCTTGGACAGGGCCGATCAGCCCCAGCATTTT
once | - | TRBJ2-7 | TRBV29-1 | CSVKGSYEQYF | TGCAGCGTTAAGGGCAGCTACGAGCAGTACTTC
- | TRBD1 | TRBJ2-3 | TRBV5-3 | CARSLGPGQVMPDTQYF | TGTGCCAGAAGCTTGGGACCCGGACAGGTCATGCCAGATACGCAGTATTTT
- | - | TRBJ1-6 | TRBV6-5 | CASSRTHARSPLHF | TGTGCCAGCAGCCGGACTCACGCCCGTTCACCCCTCCACTTT
- | - | TRBJ1-1 | TRBV28 | CASSFFGRGVEAFF | TGTGCCAGCAGTTTTTTTGGCAGGGGAGTTGAAGCTTTCTTT
- | TRBD1 | TRBJ2-2 | TRBV5-1 | CASSLTGGTGELFF | TGCGCCAGCAGCCTGACAGGGGGTACCGGGGAGCTGTTTTTT
few | - | TRBJ2-7 | TRBV7-9 | CASSLDQSSYEQYF | TGTGCCAGCAGCTTAGACCAGAGCTCCTACGAGCAGTACTTC
- | - | TRBJ2-1 | TRBV12-5 | CASGFQGGNEQFF | TGTGCTAGTGGTTTCCAGGGGGGTAATGAGCAGTTCTTC
- | TRBD2 | TRBJ2-3 | TRBV5-1 | CASSLLSSGGTDTQYF | TGCGCCAGCAGCTTGTTATCTAGCGGGGGGACAGATACGCAGTATTTT
- | - | TRBJ1-2 | TRBV18 | CASGAATEGYTF | TGTGCCAGCGGGGCAGCCACGGAGGGCTACACCTTC
- | - | TRBJ1-5 | TRBV5-6 | CASSLWGRDSNQPQHF | TGTGCCAGCAGCTTGTGGGGCAGGGACAGCAATCAGCCCCAGCATTTT
- | TRBD2 | TRBJ2-7 | TRBV27 | CASSMPGLAGYEQYF | TGTGCCAGCAGCATGCCCGGACTAGCGGGGTACGAGCAGTACTTC
- | TRBD1 | TRBJ1-1 | TRBV4-1 | CASSQDPGTGVFGTEAFF | TGCGCCAGCAGCCAAGACCCTGGGACAGGGGTCTTTGGCACTGAAGCTTTCTTT
- | - | TRBJ2-4 | TRBV7-2 | CASSLGGGKNIQYF | TGTGCCAGCAGCTTAGGAGGGGGAAAAAACATTCAGTACTTC
- | TRBD1 | TRBJ2-5 | TRBV7-9 | CASSPGTGETQYF | TGTGCCAGCAGTCCCGGGACAGGAGAGACCCAGTACTTC
- | - | TRBJ2-6 | TRBV4-1 | CASSQVARSGANVLTF | TGCGCCAGCAGCCAAGTAGCCCGCTCCGGGGCCAACGTCCTGACTTTC
- | TRBD1 | TRBJ2-3 | TRBV18 | CASSRDRGDTQYF | TGTGCCAGCTCACGGGACAGGGGAGATACGCAGTATTTT
few | - | TRBJ2-2 | TRBV5-1 | CASSLTSRAYSGELFF | TGCGCCAGCAGCTTAACCTCCAGGGCTTACTCCGGGGAGCTGTTTTTT
- | - | TRBJ1-1 | TRBV30 | CAWSSEGPGFF | TGTGCCTGGAGTTCAGAGGGCCCGGGGTTCTTT
- | - | TRBJ2-5 | TRBV6-1 | CASSEALGGTGTQYF | TGTGCCAGCAGTGAAGCACTCGGGGGAACGGGGACCCAGTACTTC
- | TRBD2 | TRBJ2-7 | TRBV18 | CASSPEAGGYYEQYF | TGTGCCAGCTCACCAGAAGCGGGAGGATACTACGAGCAGTACTTC
- | - | TRBJ1-1 | TRBV7-9 | CASSLRGRGTEAFF | TGTGCCAGCAGCCTGCGGGGGCGGGGCACTGAAGCTTTCTTT
- | TRBD1 | TRBJ1-5 | TRBV28 | CASSRLRDRRNQPQHF | TGTGCCAGCAGTCGGCTCCGGGACAGACGGAATCAGCCCCAGCATTTT
- | - | TRBJ2-3 | TRBV18 | CASSPPGADTQYF | TGTGCCAGCTCACCACCCGGCGCAGATACGCAGTATTTT
- | - | TRBJ1-2 | TRBV7-2 | CASSTNLRAVDYGYTF | TGTGCCAGCAGCACCAACCTCAGGGCTGTGGACTATGGCTACACCTTC
- | - | TRBJ1-6 | TRBV6-5 | CASSRRQDLNSPLHF | TGTGCCAGCAGTCGGAGACAGGATTTAAATTCACCCCTCCACTTT
- | TRBD2 | TRBJ2-1 | TRBV7-3 | CASSPGTSGDNEQFF | TGTGCCAGCAGCCCCGGGACTAGCGGGGACAATGAGCAGTTCTTC
- | TRBD1 | TRBJ1-1 | TRBV5-5 | CASSRRTGAEAFF | TGTGCCAGCAGCAGGCGGACAGGGGCTGAAGCTTTCTTT
- | TRBD2 | TRBJ2-4 | TRBV27 | CASSLKLQAGAAKNIQYF | TGTGCCAGCAGTTTGAAGTTGCAAGCGGGGGCGGCCAAAAACATTCAGTACTTC
- | TRBD1 | TRBJ2-7 | TRBV28 | CASSSPGTVDEQYF | TGTGCCAGCAGTTCACCCGGGACAGTAGACGAGCAGTACTTC
- | TRBD1 | TRBJ2-6 | TRBV9 | CASSVLTGRSGANVLTF | TGTGCCAGCAGCGTATTGACAGGGCGATCTGGGGCCAACGTCCTGACTTTC
- | - | TRBJ1-2 | TRBV15 | CATSMDNFGYTF | TGTGCCACCAGCATGGACAACTTTGGCTACACCTTC
- | - | TRBJ1-1 | TRBV5-1 | CASSSTQPNTEAFF | TGCGCCAGCAGCTCTACACAACCCAACACTGAAGCTTTCTTT
- | - | TRBJ1-5 | TRBV19 | CATSMSENSNQPQHF | TGTGCCACCAGTATGTCAGAGAATAGCAATCAGCCCCAGCATTTT
- | - | TRBJ2-1 | TRBV7-3 | CASSLVGGSYNEQFF | TGTGCCAGCAGCTTAGTGGGGGGCTCCTACAATGAGCAGTTCTTC
- | - | TRBJ2-1 | TRBV7-8 | CASSRSGAGGNEQFF | TGTGCCAGCAGCCGATCGGGGGCTGGAGGCAATGAGCAGTTCTTC
- | - | TRBJ2-7 | TRBV13 | CASSLVGDLSYEQYF | TGTGCCAGCAGCTTAGTAGGGGACCTGTCGTACGAGCAGTACTTC
- | - | TRBJ2-7 | TRBV5-1 | CASSRESGSAYEQYF | TGCGCCAGCAGTAGAGAATCGGGATCTGCCTACGAGCAGTACTTC
- | - | TRBJ2-6 | TRBV29-1 | CSVDGESGANVLTF | TGCAGCGTTGACGGAGAGTCTGGGGCCAACGTCCTGACTTTC
- | - | TRBJ2-5 | TRBV5-4 | CASSGGAPLQETQYF | TGTGCCAGCAGCGGCGGTGCCCCCCTACAAGAGACCCAGTACTTC
- | TRBD1 | TRBJ2-7 | TRBV5-6 | CASSFGTGPYEQYF | TGTGCCAGCAGCTTCGGGACAGGGCCCTACGAGCAGTACTTC
few | - | TRBJ1-5 | TRBV7-2 | CASSQEQGNQPQHF | TGTGCCAGCAGCCAAGAGCAGGGCAATCAGCCCCAGCATTTT
- | - | TRBJ1-3 | TRBV6-5 | CASKSGISGNTIYF | TGTGCCAGCAAGTCCGGGATTTCTGGAAACACCATATATTTT
- | - | TRBJ1-2 | TRBV30 | CAWSVALGGDGYTF | TGTGCCTGGAGTGTAGCCCTAGGGGGGGACGGCTACACCTTC
- | TRBD1 | TRBJ2-3 | TRBV10-1 | CASSDSGTGVDTQYF | TGCGCCAGCAGTGACTCCGGGACAGGGGTCGATACGCAGTATTTT
- | - | TRBJ2-2 | TRBV4-1 | CASSQGGTRNTGELFF | TGCGCCAGCAGCCAGGGGGGGACAAGGAACACCGGGGAGCTGTTTTTT
once | - | TRBJ2-2 | TRBV5-1 | CASTLGGQTNTGELFF | TGCGCCAGCACCCTGGGGGGACAGACGAACACCGGGGAGCTGTTTTTT
- | - | TRBJ2-5 | TRBV5-4 | CASSGAIAETQYF | TGTGCCAGCAGCGGAGCTATCGCGGAGACCCAGTACTTC
once | - | TRBJ1-5 | TRBV28 | CASNSDSPPQHF | TGTGCCAGCAACTCCGACTCCCCTCCCCAGCATTTT
- | - | TRBJ2-6 | TRBV5-1 | CASSLVPGSGANVLTF | TGCGCCAGCAGCTTGGTTCCAGGGTCTGGGGCCAACGTCCTGACTTTC
- | TRBD1 | TRBJ2-3 | TRBV27 | CASRGQGTDTQYF | TGTGCCAGCAGGGGACAGGGGACAGATACGCAGTATTTT
- | TRBD1 | TRBJ1-2 | TRBV10-3 | CAIGQGATGYTF | TGTGCCATCGGACAGGGGGCGACTGGCTACACCTTC